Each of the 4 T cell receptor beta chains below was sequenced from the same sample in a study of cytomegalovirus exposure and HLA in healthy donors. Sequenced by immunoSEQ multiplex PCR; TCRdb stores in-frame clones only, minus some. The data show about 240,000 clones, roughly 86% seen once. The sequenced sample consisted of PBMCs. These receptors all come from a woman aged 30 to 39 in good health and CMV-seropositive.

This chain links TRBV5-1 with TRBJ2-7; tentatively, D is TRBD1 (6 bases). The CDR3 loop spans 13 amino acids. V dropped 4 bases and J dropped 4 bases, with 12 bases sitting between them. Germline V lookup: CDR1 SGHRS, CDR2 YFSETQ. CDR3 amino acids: CASSQGPDYEQYF. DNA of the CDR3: TGCGCCAGCAGCCAGGGGCCGGATTACGAGCAGTACTTC.

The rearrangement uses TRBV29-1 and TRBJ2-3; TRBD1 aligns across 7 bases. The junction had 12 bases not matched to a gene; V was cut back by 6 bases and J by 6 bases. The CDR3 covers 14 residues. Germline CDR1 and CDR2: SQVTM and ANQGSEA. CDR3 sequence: CSVRKTGDADTQYF. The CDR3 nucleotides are TGCAGCGTCCGAAAAACAGGGGATGCGGATACGCAGTATTTT.

Here the CDR3 reads CASIMTGVDSYEQYF. CDR3 nucleotide sequence: TGTGCCAGCATTATGACAGGGGTGGACTCCTACGAGCAGTACTTC. The chain uses TRBV28 and TRBJ2-7; 8 bases fit TRBD1. This CDR3 has 15 amino acids. Per the germline V gene, CDR1 is MDHEN and CDR2 is SYDVKM. J lost 0 bases, V lost 7 bases, and 8 bases had no gene match.

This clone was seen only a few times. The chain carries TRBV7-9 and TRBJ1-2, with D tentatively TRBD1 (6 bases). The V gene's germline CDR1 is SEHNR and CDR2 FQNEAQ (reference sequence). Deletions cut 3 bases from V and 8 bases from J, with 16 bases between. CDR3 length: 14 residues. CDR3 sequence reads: CASSLGQGMIGYTF. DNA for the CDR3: TGTGCCAGCAGCTTGGGCCAGGGGATGATCGGCTACACCTTC.